Listed here are 18 T cell receptor beta chains from one sample, sequenced in a study of long-term antiretroviral therapy in people with HIV. Investigators performed immunoSEQ version v3.0 at survey level. The protocol was immunoSEQ multiplex PCR, while the TCRdb copy is restricted to in-frame clones and leaves out a portion. The table records about 14,000 clones, around three quarters of them present only once. The sequencing used unsorted PBMCs, collected 3.1 years after starting antiretroviral therapy. The receptor set was obtained from a man aged 35 to 55 with HIV.

The V gene is TRBV11-2, the J gene TRBJ1-5, with 8 bases identical to TRBD1. CDR3 size: 17 residues. V shed 1 base, J shed 5 bases, and the junction held 10 bases outside the gene matches. Germline V gives CDR1 SGHAT, CDR2 FQNNGV. CDR3 DNA: TGTGCCAGCAGCTTAGGGGTCGACAGGGGAAGCGATCAGCCCCAGCATTTT. It translates to CASSLGVDRGSDQPQHF.

The CDR3 loop reads CASSEDRVNYGYTF. The CDR3 region has the DNA TGTGCCAGCAGTGAAGACAGGGTGAACTATGGCTACACCTTC. The genes are TRBV27 and TRBJ1-2; TRBD1 aligns across 7 bases. V trimming: 5 bases; J trimming: 2 bases; junction bases outside the gene matches: 5. Germline V lookup: CDR1 MNHEY, CDR2 SMNVEV (reference sequence). The CDR3 loop spans 14 amino acids.

This clone was counted once. This sequence joins TRBV7-2 and TRBJ2-7, with a possible D match to TRBD1 (6 bases). Germline assignment: CDR1 SGHTA and CDR2 FQGNSA. This CDR3 spans 18 amino acids. The V gene lost 2 bases and the J gene lost 2 bases, with 22 bases spanning the gap. CDR3 in amino acids: CASSLILFTGTQTYEQYF. Here the CDR3 DNA reads TGTGCCAGCAGCTTAATTTTATTTACAGGGACACAAACCTACGAGCAGTACTTC. Filled out from reference TRBV7-2 and TRBJ2-7, the complete variable domain reads GAGVSQSPSNKVTEKGKDVELRCDPISGHTALYWYRQSLGQGLEFLIYFQGNSAPDKSGLPSDRFSAERTGGSVSTLTIQRTQQEDSAVYLCASSLILFTGTQTYEQYFGPGTRLTVT.

This sequence joins TRBV6-6 and TRBJ2-2, with D perhaps matching TRBD2 (6 bases). V was shortened by 9 bases and J by 5 bases, with 19 bases between the two germline ends. Per the germline V gene, CDR1 is MNHNY and CDR2 is SVGAGI (reference sequence). The CDR3 covers 15 residues. In nucleotides, the CDR3 is TGTGCCAGTCGGGAGAATGGGGTGTGGACCGGGGAGCTGTTTTTT. Protein: CASRENGVWTGELFF.

The chain links TRBV6-6 to TRBJ1-2, with 10 bases lining up with TRBD1. From germline, CDR1 is MNHNY and CDR2 SVGAGI (reference sequence). The CDR3 is 15 amino acids. The V and J ends lost 0 bases and 4 bases, in that order; junction bases with no gene match: 2. CDR3 coding DNA: TGTGCCAGCAGTTACTCAGGGACAGGGGCCTATGGCTACACCTTC. Protein product: CASSYSGTGAYGYTF.

V usage is TRBV5-5 and J usage is TRBJ1-5; no firm D call. Trimming removed 4 bases at V and 1 base at J, with 12 bases between. The CDR3 totals 15 residues. The V gene's germline CDR1 is SGHKS and CDR2 YYEKEE (reference sequence). The CDR3 loop reads CASSLTVGSNQPQHF. In DNA, the CDR3 is TGTGCCAGCAGCCTGACGGTGGGAAGCAATCAGCCCCAGCATTTT.

The chain joins TRBV11-2 to TRBJ2-1; 9 nucleotides align to TRBD1. Per germline, CDR1 SGHAT and CDR2 FQNNGV. With V trimmed by 1 base and J by 8 bases, 9 bases remained unmatched. The CDR3 extends over 16 amino acids. CDR3 coding DNA: TGTGCCAGCAGCTTAGGGGAGGGGACAGGGATTCATGAGCAGTTCTTC. It yields the protein CASSLGEGTGIHEQFF.

The rearrangement links TRBV18 to TRBJ2-2; maybe TRBD1 (6 bases). Trimming removed 3 bases from V and 4 bases from J, with 9 bases in between. The CDR3 length is 14 residues. From germline, CDR1 is KGHSH and CDR2 LQKENI. In DNA, the CDR3 is TGTGCCAGCTCACCTACAGGGTCCACCGGGGAGCTGTTTTTT. This codes for CASSPTGSTGELFF.

The chain uses TRBV6-1 and TRBJ2-7; TRBD1 matches 11 bases. Germline V gene lookup returns CDR1 MNHNS and CDR2 SASEGT. Trimming removed 5 bases from V and 3 bases from J; junction bases left unmatched: 3. The CDR3 length is 14 residues. CDR3 protein: CASSWTGGLYEQYF. DNA of the CDR3: TGTGCCAGCAGTTGGACAGGGGGCCTCTACGAGCAGTACTTC.

The chain uses TRBV10-2 and TRBJ2-7; D might be TRBD2 (6 bases). The germline V gene encodes CDR1 WSHSY and CDR2 SAAADI. This CDR3 has 14 amino acids. V was pared by 3 bases and J by 3 bases, with 12 bases between. The CDR3 protein is CASSEWREDYEQYF. The DNA for the CDR3 is TGCGCCAGCAGTGAATGGAGGGAGGACTACGAGCAGTACTTC.

The chain has TRBV7-9 and TRBJ2-5; 10 positions agree with TRBD1. The germline CDR1 and CDR2 sequences are SEHNR and FQNEAQ (reference sequence). The junction had 9 bases not matched to a gene; V was cut back by 2 bases and J by 3 bases. The CDR3 is made up of 17 amino acids. For the CDR3, the DNA is TGTGCCAGCAGCTTACGCCCAGCTGGGACAGGGGAAGAGACCCAGTACTTC. It translates to CASSLRPAGTGEETQYF.

The chain recombines TRBV9 with TRBJ1-2, with D possibly TRBD1 on 5 matching bases. Germline V lookup: CDR1 SGDLS, CDR2 YYNGEE. The CDR3 length is 15 residues. Trimming took off 0 bases at V and 6 bases at J, with 15 bases between the two ends. The DNA for the CDR3 is TGTGCCAGCAGCGTAGTAGGCAGGGCGGAGGATGGCTACACCTTC. Its protein product is CASSVVGRAEDGYTF.

This clone was observed once. The chain uses TRBV6-6 and TRBJ2-3; 8 nucleotides agree with TRBD2. This CDR3 contains 14 residues. Germline V gives CDR1 MNHNY, CDR2 SVGAGI (reference sequence). J gave up 4 bases and V 7 bases, and 7 bases lay outside the gene matches. For the CDR3, the DNA is TGTGCCAGCATGTTAACAGCGGGGGCAGATACGCAGTATTTT. Translating it yields CASMLTAGADTQYF.

By sample share, this clone is medium-sized. Other DNA sequences of this sample code for an identical CDR3. The chain links TRBV27 to TRBJ2-7; no clear D. The CDR3 is 16 amino acids. From germline, CDR1 is MNHEY and CDR2 SMNVEV (reference sequence). Between the trimmed V and J ends, which lost 0 bases and 0 bases, there was a span of 12 bases. The CDR3 DNA reads TGTGCCAGCAGTTTATCCGGCAGATTGAGCTCCTACGAGCAGTACTTC. Protein: CASSLSGRLSSYEQYF.

A few counts support this clone. In DNA, the CDR3 is TGTGCCAGCAGCCCCTTCGGGATAACCACAGATACGCAGTATTTT. Translating it yields CASSPFGITTDTQYF. The rearrangement uses TRBV28 and TRBJ2-3; maybe TRBD2 (5 bases). Trimming took off 6 bases at V and 2 bases at J, with 15 bases between the two ends. There are 15 residues in the CDR3. From germline, CDR1 is MDHEN and CDR2 SYDVKM.

The rearrangement uses TRBV2 and TRBJ1-5, with 7 bases that match TRBD1. V lost 6 bases to trimming and J lost 1 base; unmatched junction nucleotides: 0. CDR1 and CDR2 (germline): SNHLY, FYNNEI. The CDR3 spans 13 residues. The CDR3 bases are TGTGCCAGCAGGGGACAGAGCAATCAGCCCCAGCATTTT. Translated, it gives CASRGQSNQPQHF.

The CDR3 DNA is TGTGCCAGTAGACTAGCGGGGGGAATAAATGAGCAGTTCTTC. Protein sequence: CASRLAGGINEQFF. The chain employs TRBV19 and TRBJ2-1; 12 bases line up with TRBD2. The germline gives CDR1 LNHDA, CDR2 SQIVND (reference sequence). This CDR3 spans 14 amino acids. The J segment lost 7 bases and the V segment lost 6 bases, leaving 4 bases of the junction unmatched.

The chain uses TRBV9 and TRBJ2-5; maybe TRBD2 (6 bases). The V and J ends lost 4 bases and 1 base respectively, with 11 bases between them. The CDR3 sequence is 14 residues long. Germline V CDR1 and CDR2: SGDLS, YYNGEE. The chain's CDR3 is CASSPHGGQETQYF. The DNA for the CDR3 is TGTGCCAGCAGCCCCCACGGGGGCCAAGAGACCCAGTACTTC. Together with reference TRBV9 and TRBJ2-5, the CDR3 gives the full variable domain: DSGVTQTPKHLITATGQRVTLRCSPRSGDLSVYWYQQSLDQGLQFLIQYYNGEERAKGNILERFSAQQFPDLHSELNLSSLELGDSALYFCASSPHGGQETQYFGPGTRLLVL.